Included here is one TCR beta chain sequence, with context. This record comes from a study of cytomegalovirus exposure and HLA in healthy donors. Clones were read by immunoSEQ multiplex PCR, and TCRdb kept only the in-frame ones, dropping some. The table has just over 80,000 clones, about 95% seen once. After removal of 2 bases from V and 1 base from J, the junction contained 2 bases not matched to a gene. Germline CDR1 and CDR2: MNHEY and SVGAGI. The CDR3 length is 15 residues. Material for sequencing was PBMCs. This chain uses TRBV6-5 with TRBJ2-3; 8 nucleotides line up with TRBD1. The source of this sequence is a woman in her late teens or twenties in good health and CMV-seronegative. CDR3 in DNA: TGTGCCAGCAGTTACGTGGACAGGGGCACAGATACGCAGTATTTT. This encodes CASSYVDRGTDTQYF.